The table lists the clone carrying this TCR beta chain with many counts. Its antigen is not known. These data are taken from a study of T cells after yellow fever vaccination. Study findings and constraints: There was a possibility that FACS-sorted repertoires contained abundant clonotypes contaminating from the bulk population. The secondary response showed a weaker magnitude and a faster peak, day 5 versus 15. Reappearing after the booster were most of the clones from primary vaccination (less than 97% CD4, 85% to 90% CD8).

V was clipped by 6 bases and J by 4 bases, with 19 bases between them. The CDR3 extends over 15 amino acids. CDR1 is DFQATT and CDR2 is SNEGSKA in the germline V gene (reference sequence). TCR cDNA was made by 5'RACE template switching, adding a universal primer site and UMIs. One entry per CDR3 protein results from TCRdb running MiXCR on the 5' RACE reads. The sample gives under 200,000 distinct CDR3 sequences, 6.5% to 8.5% of which show up once; 2.5% is in the top ten. This chain links TRBV20-1 with TRBJ2-1, with a weak D call TRBD1 (6 bases). The sequence came from a man between 18 and 29 years old who received the YFV17D yellow fever vaccine. This specimen was CD4+ T cells sorted from PBMCs, taken 4 to 5 days after the first yellow fever vaccination. This CDR3 is CSANRVPRGYNEQFF. The CDR3 nucleotides are TGCAGTGCAAACAGGGTCCCCCGTGGATACAATGAGCAGTTCTTC.